The TCR beta chain under discussion was sequenced for a study of T cell repertoires in cytomegalovirus infection. Study-level background: HLA-C-restricted CMV epitopes, recently identified, and well-studied HLA-B-restricted ones were used by the study. Public signatures in TCR beta pointed to CMV infection and matching HLA type.

Findings and caveats of the study: In two of eight donors, the top clonotype was HLA-C-restricted CMV-specific.

One entry per CDR3 protein results from TCRdb running MiXCR on the reads. The profile shows fewer than 950,000 distinct CDR3 sequences, 30% to 35% of them singletons. The CDR3 spans 13 residues. Trimming took 8 bases from V and 2 from J; bases not matched to a gene: 5. CDR1 is SNHLY, CDR2 FYNNEI, per germline. Notes on this clonotype: Its matching antigen is unknown.

This material consisted of cultured CD8+ T cells from PBMCs, taken from culture after CMV antigen stimulation. This TCR came from a human donor in good health (CMV status not recorded). Some clones in this sample may be carry-over from other donors' samples. The V and J genes are TRBV2 and TRBJ2-7; TRBD1 aligns across 8 bases. CDR3 in DNA: TGTGCCAGCGAGGACAGGGAGACCTACGAGCAGTACTTC. This encodes CASEDRETYEQYF.